This T cell receptor (beta chain) was recorded in a study of TIL therapy for anti-PD-1-resistant metastatic lung cancer. The sample's time point: pre-treatment sample, taken before nivolumab and TIL therapy. Tumor tissue came from excised metastases, mostly pleural nodules or supraclavicular lymph nodes. CDR3 length: 11 residues. The germline V and J ends were trimmed by 4 bases and 5 bases, with 7 bases remaining between them. Germline loops: CDR1 SGHRS, CDR2 YFSETQ. Sequencing used immunoSEQ v3. The data were produced by immunoSEQ multiplex PCR, yet TCRdb's version contains in-frame clones alone and is incomplete. Here the sample spans about 50,000 clones, just over 70% being singletons. This clone was recorded once.

The sequenced sample was tumor tissue, obtained at baseline. This sequence was found in a person between 30 and 79 years old with non-small cell lung cancer. V usage is TRBV5-1 and J usage is TRBJ2-7; D gene uncertain. The CDR3 sequence: CASSGRHEQYF. The CDR3, as DNA: TGCGCCAGCAGCGGCCGCCACGAGCAGTACTTC.